In this sample, the clone carrying this T cell receptor (beta chain) turned up many times. What it recognizes is unknown. The source of the sample is a study of human T cells and chemical hapten exposure. Study-wide background: Slight differences in pooled library volume were the main source of varying TCR yields across samples. Study-wide results and limits: Sensitization with DPC brought no change to TCRs above 1 in 1000 in frequency.

Time point specified: healthy volunteer bleed at 6 weeks. It was from unfractionated whole blood that total RNA was extracted. This CDR3 comprises 17 residues. V lost 0 bases and J 2 bases, leaving 16 bases between the germline ends. Germline V gene data show CDR1 as SNHLY and CDR2 as FYNNEI. Separate cDNA molecules received unique molecular identifiers, which the library attached to them. Per the original data handling: Sequenced samples showed a median of 95,638 TCRs each, with counts running from approximately 21,000 to 630,000. TCRdb analysed the RACE reads with MiXCR anew, one entry per CDR3 protein. The V and J calls and clone size are TCRdb's, not the authors'. The sample has 44,000 or so distinct CDR3 sequences, 3.7% seen once; the top ten hold around 6%.

The receptor comes from a human donor in good health. Some clones in this sample may be carry-over from other donors' samples. The V gene is TRBV2, the J gene TRBJ1-2; D is undetermined. Source material: whole blood. The CDR3 sequence is CASSEAPSTHANYGYTF. The CDR3 nucleotides are TGTGCCAGCAGTGAAGCGCCGTCGACCCATGCCAACTATGGCTACACCTTC.